The 8 T cell receptor beta chains below all came from one sample that was sequenced in a study of OX40 agonist ivuxolimab in advanced cancers. This table comes from immunoSEQ multiplex PCR, and its TCRdb copy is limited to in-frame clones, with some not included. The data contain tens of thousands of clones, 85% of them singletons. This sample comprised CD4+ or CD8+ T cells sorted from blood, obtained in a trial of the OX40 agonist ivuxolimab. These receptors came from an adult with an advanced solid tumor such as melanoma, head and neck, liver or kidney cancer.

This clone has a handful of counts. V and J are TRBV6-1 and TRBJ1-1; tentatively, D is TRBD1 (6 bases). The CDR3 length is 12 residues. V was clipped by 2 bases and J by 9 bases, with 10 bases between them. From germline, CDR1 is MNHNS and CDR2 SASEGT. CDR3 residues: CASSELRGKAFF. CDR3 coding DNA: TGTGCCAGCAGTGAATTGAGGGGGAAAGCTTTCTTT.

The rearrangement uses TRBV4-3 and TRBJ2-3; TRBD1 or TRBD2 may be the D gene (5 bases each). V lost 0 bases and J 1 base, leaving 8 bases between the germline ends. There are 15 residues in the CDR3. Germline loops: CDR1 LGHNA, CDR2 YSLEER. The CDR3 is CASSQDRGGTDTQYF. In DNA, the CDR3 is TGCGCCAGCAGCCAAGATAGGGGAGGCACAGATACGCAGTATTTT.

The chain recombines TRBV6-5 with TRBJ2-5; tentative D call: TRBD2 (6 bases). The CDR3 covers 16 residues. V shed 0 bases and J shed 5 bases, with 16 bases lying between them. CDR1 and CDR2 from the germline V gene are MNHEY and SVGAGI. The CDR3 sequence: CASSYSGPNGGETQYF. The CDR3 bases are TGTGCCAGCAGTTACTCGGGCCCTAACGGAGGGGAGACCCAGTACTTC.

The sample holds one count of this clone. The chain uses TRBV5-4 and TRBJ2-1, with 10 bases identical to TRBD2. Trimming cost V 0 bases and J 0 bases; bases outside gene matches: 12. The CDR3 totals 20 residues. Germline V gene sequence: CDR1 SGHNT, CDR2 YYREEE (reference sequence). DNA for the CDR3: TGTGCCAGCAGCTTGGGCCCGGGGGGGACTAGCGTAAACTCCTACAATGAGCAGTTCTTC. This sequence encodes CASSLGPGGTSVNSYNEQFF.

A few counts support this clone. In DNA form, the CDR3 reads TGTGCCAGCAGTCCTAGGACAGGGTCTCTTGGCTACACCTTC. This sequence encodes CASSPRTGSLGYTF. V usage is TRBV6-6 and J usage is TRBJ1-2, with 8 nucleotides matching TRBD1. The CDR3 sequence is 14 residues long. The V gene's germline CDR1 is MNHNY and CDR2 SVGAGI (reference sequence). Trimming cost V 5 bases and J 7 bases; bases outside gene matches: 9.

This sequence joins TRBV29-1 and TRBJ2-3; D is unclear. CDR1 and CDR2 from the germline V gene are SQVTM and ANQGSEA. The CDR3 is 12 residues long. Trimming took off 6 bases at V and 2 bases at J, with 9 bases between the two ends. CDR3 residues: CSVVAFTDTQYF. CDR3 bases: TGCAGCGTGGTGGCCTTCACAGATACGCAGTATTTT.

J is TRBJ1-5 and V is TRBV6-1; a weak D match, TRBD1 (6 bases). Germline V lookup: CDR1 MNHNS, CDR2 SASEGT. The CDR3 consists of 13 residues. Trimming shortened V by 4 bases and J by 4 bases, and 8 bases separated the two germline ends. CDR3 coding DNA: TGTGCCAGCAGTGGGACAGAAAATCAGCCCCAGCATTTT. This sequence encodes CASSGTENQPQHF.

The chain joins TRBV6-5 to TRBJ1-2; D is perhaps TRBD1 (5 bases). CDR1 is MNHEY and CDR2 is SVGAGI in the germline V gene. V lost 2 bases to trimming and J lost 3 bases, with 10 bases between them. This CDR3 comprises 14 residues. DNA of the CDR3: TGTGCCAGCAGTTACCGCAGGGAGGACTATGGCTACACCTTC. Amino acid sequence: CASSYRREDYGYTF.